This T cell receptor (beta chain) was sequenced during a study of T cells after yellow fever vaccination. Overall study: Where fractions had low cell numbers, libraries were prepared from them with the SMART-Seq v4 Ultra Low Input RNA kit. General study findings and limits: Clones from primary vaccination mostly reappeared after the booster (96% CD4, approximately 88% CD8). The secondary response was weaker, and its peak arrived faster, on day 5 versus 15. A small share of clonotypes appeared in both CD4 and CD8 compartments.

This clonotype was detected a few times. Its cognate antigen is unknown. TCRdb re-derived calls from the 5' RACE reads in MiXCR, one entry per CDR3 protein. The sample consists of about 340,000 distinct CDR3 sequences, more than 8.5% of them appearing once. Germline V CDR1 and CDR2: KGHSH, LQKENI. The V segment lost 4 bases and the J segment 0 bases; nucleotides outside the gene matches: 5. There are 15 residues in the CDR3. The sequencing used PBMCs, collected on the day of the first yellow fever vaccination. This chain connects TRBV18 to TRBJ2-5; TRBD1 matches 7 bases. This TCR was recovered from a man aged 18 to 29 who received the YFV17D yellow fever vaccine. The CDR3 nucleotides are TGTGCCAGCTCACGCGAGGGACAGTACCAAGAGACCCAGTACTTC. Translated: CASSREGQYQETQYF.